These T cell receptor beta chains were read from a single sample in a study of cytomegalovirus exposure and HLA in healthy donors. TCRdb's copy holds only in-frame clones and misses some; the assay was immunoSEQ multiplex PCR. The table records approximately 180,000 clones, approximately 80% of them present only once. The material sequenced was PBMCs. These receptors were taken from a woman aged 25 to 45 in good health and CMV-seronegative. The CDR3 runs from the conserved cysteine through the conserved F or W. Each record gives: D gene, J gene, CDR3 length, clone size, V gene, CDR3 protein, CDR3 DNA. D genes are given only for firm matches. Clone size is not always given. Where it is, it says once, few, many or a class for expanded clones.

>-|TRBJ1-2|12|few|TRBV12-5
CASGLANYGYTF
TGTGCTAGTGGTCTCGCTAACTATGGCTACACCTTC
>TRBD2|TRBJ2-3|18|-|TRBV13
CASFDSTGLAGQTDTQYF
TGTGCCAGCTTCGACTCAACGGGACTAGCGGGCCAGACAGATACGCAGTATTTT
>TRBD2|TRBJ2-7|17|-|TRBV10-3
CAISESTFTGGPREQYF
TGTGCCATCAGTGAGTCGACTTTTACGGGAGGGCCTCGGGAGCAGTACTTC
>-|TRBJ2-1|16|-|TRBV11-3
CASSKRSGSSYNEQFF
TGTGCCAGCAGCAAACGGAGCGGTAGCTCCTACAATGAGCAGTTCTTC
>-|TRBJ1-4|14|-|TRBV7-2
CASSLGGANEKLFF
TGTGCCAGCAGCTTAGGGGGGGCTAATGAAAAACTGTTTTTT
>TRBD2|TRBJ2-2|19|-|TRBV7-8
CASSLARFRLAGERGELFF
TGTGCCAGCAGCTTAGCGCGTTTTAGACTAGCGGGGGAACGAGGGGAGCTGTTTTTT
>TRBD1|TRBJ1-5|16|-|TRBV7-6
CASRLMTGDAGLPQHF
TGTGCCAGCAGACTTATGACAGGGGACGCCGGGTTGCCCCAGCATTTT
>-|TRBJ2-3|14|-|TRBV5-6
CASSLEGSTDTQYF
TGTGCCAGCAGCTTGGAGGGGAGCACAGATACGCAGTATTTT
>TRBD1|TRBJ2-1|15|-|TRBV7-2
CASSLAVGQYNEQFF
TGTGCCAGCAGCTTAGCGGTGGGACAGTACAATGAGCAGTTCTTC
>TRBD2|TRBJ2-7|15|few|TRBV19
CASRTTSGSSYEQYF
TGTGCCAGTAGGACGACTAGCGGGAGCTCCTACGAGCAGTACTTC
>-|TRBJ1-6|14|-|TRBV2
CASSEQGTGSPLHF
TGTGCCAGCAGTGAGCAGGGGACCGGTTCACCCCTCCACTTT
>TRBD1|TRBJ2-2|17|-|TRBV9
CASSVNTGTGGTGELFF
TGTGCCAGCAGCGTAAACACCGGGACAGGGGGCACCGGGGAGCTGTTTTTT
>TRBD2|TRBJ2-7|14|once|TRBV30
CAWSVVSGRYEQYF
TGTGCCTGGAGTGTCGTTAGCGGGAGGTACGAGCAGTACTTC
>-|TRBJ1-2|15|-|TRBV4-3
CASSQDKWSNYGYTF
TGCGCCAGCAGCCAAGATAAGTGGAGCAACTATGGCTACACCTTC
>TRBD1|TRBJ1-1|14|-|TRBV5-1
CASSWDSMNTEAFF
TGCGCCAGCAGCTGGGACAGTATGAACACTGAAGCTTTCTTT
>TRBD1|TRBJ1-1|15|-|TRBV29-1
CSVMGAGTEDTEAFF
TGCAGCGTGATGGGGGCTGGGACAGAGGACACTGAAGCTTTCTTT
>TRBD2|TRBJ2-7|16|-|TRBV27
CASSLSGLAASYEQYF
TGTGCCAGCAGTTTATCCGGACTAGCCGCATCCTACGAGCAGTACTTC
>-|TRBJ1-6|15|-|TRBV18
CASSPPGGTGSPLHF
TGTGCCAGCTCACCACCGGGGGGTACTGGCTCACCCCTCCACTTT
>-|TRBJ2-2|12|-|TRBV28
CASSLSFGELFF
TGTGCCAGCAGTTTATCTTTCGGGGAGCTGTTTTTT
>TRBD2|TRBJ2-1|17|once|TRBV5-4
CASSVPLAGGTNGEQFF
TGTGCCAGCAGCGTACCACTAGCGGGGGGAACGAATGGTGAGCAGTTCTTC
>TRBD1|TRBJ1-1|14|few|TRBV11-2
CASSEDRGYTEAFF
TGTGCCAGCAGCGAAGACAGGGGGTACACTGAAGCTTTCTTT
>TRBD2|TRBJ2-1|15|once|TRBV29-1
CSVLVSAGGINEQFF
TGCAGCGTCCTGGTTTCGGCGGGAGGCATCAATGAGCAGTTCTTC
>TRBD1|TRBJ2-1|17|-|TRBV18
CASSPPRGTELYNEQFF
TGTGCCAGCTCACCACCTCGTGGGACAGAGCTGTACAATGAGCAGTTCTTC
>TRBD1|TRBJ1-1|15|few|TRBV18
CASSPRDRGDTEAFF
TGTGCCAGCTCACCACGCGACAGGGGAGACACTGAAGCTTTCTTT
>-|TRBJ1-1|15|-|TRBV9
CASSVGGGMNTEAFF
TGTGCCAGCAGCGTAGGCGGGGGGATGAACACTGAAGCTTTCTTT
>TRBD2|TRBJ2-3|16|-|TRBV30
CAWTGLAGGRTDTQYF
TGTGCCTGGACTGGCCTAGCGGGAGGAAGGACAGATACGCAGTATTTT
>-|TRBJ1-2|10|-|TRBV20-1
CSSPNYGYTF
TGCAGTTCTCCTAACTATGGCTACACCTTC
>-|TRBJ1-5|15|-|TRBV11-2
CASSLIGSTREPQHF
TGTGCCAGCAGCTTAATTGGGTCTACCCGGGAGCCCCAGCATTTT
>TRBD1|TRBJ2-2|14|-|TRBV18
CASSPDRATGELFF
TGTGCCAGCTCACCCGACAGGGCCACCGGGGAGCTGTTTTTT
>-|TRBJ1-1|16|once|TRBV19
CASSIGLTHMNTEAFF
TGTGCCAGTAGTATAGGATTAACACACATGAACACTGAAGCTTTCTTT
>-|TRBJ1-3|13|-|TRBV30
CAWSPGTGNTIYF
TGTGCCTGGAGTCCGGGGACTGGAAACACCATATATTTT
>-|TRBJ1-6|14|-|TRBV9
CASSGQDRKTPLHF
TGTGCCAGCAGCGGACAAGACCGTAAGACACCCCTCCACTTT
>-|TRBJ1-5|16|-|TRBV7-4
CASSLTDGREVQPQHF
TGTGCCAGCAGCTTAACTGATGGCAGGGAGGTTCAGCCCCAGCATTTT
>TRBD1|TRBJ2-7|16|-|TRBV9
CASSASGTESSYEQYF
TGTGCCAGCAGCGCGTCCGGGACAGAAAGCTCCTACGAGCAGTACTTC
>-|TRBJ1-2|11|-|TRBV20-1
CSATDSYGYTF
TGCAGTGCTACCGACAGCTATGGCTACACCTTC
>-|TRBJ1-1|16|-|TRBV6-5
CASSFSGRHENTEAFF
TGTGCCAGCAGTTTCTCGGGGAGACACGAAAACACTGAAGCTTTCTTT
>-|TRBJ1-1|14|-|TRBV27
CASSFGNLNTEAFF
TGTGCCAGCAGTTTCGGGAACCTGAACACTGAAGCTTTCTTT
>-|TRBJ2-2|15|-|TRBV7-9
CASSLVYRTVGELFF
TGTGCCAGCAGCTTAGTCTACAGGACCGTCGGGGAGCTGTTTTTT
>-|TRBJ1-2|14|few|TRBV5-4
CASSLGQANYGYTF
TGTGCCAGCAGCTTGGGTCAGGCCAACTATGGCTACACCTTC
>TRBD2|TRBJ2-3|16|-|TRBV9
CASSPRGERTTDTQYF
TGTGCCAGCAGCCCCCGGGGGGAGCGGACCACAGATACGCAGTATTTT
>TRBD2|TRBJ2-5|17|-|TRBV6-1
CASSDNISGSGQETQYF
TGTGCCAGCAGTGATAACATTAGCGGGAGTGGGCAAGAGACCCAGTACTTC
>-|TRBJ1-1|12|-|TRBV29-1
CSAGEGDTEAFF
TGCAGCGCGGGGGAGGGGGACACTGAAGCTTTCTTT
>-|TRBJ2-1|17|once|TRBV11-2
CASSPPFGETYYNEQFF
TGTGCCAGCAGCCCTCCTTTTGGAGAAACTTATTACAATGAGCAGTTCTTC
>-|TRBJ2-2|15|-|TRBV27
CASSLSGGFNGELFF
TGTGCCAGCAGTTTATCAGGGGGATTTAACGGGGAGCTGTTTTTT